This T cell receptor (beta chain) stems from a study of shared clonotypes between healthy human individuals. Overall study: Each donor's CD4 naive and CD4 memory cells filled three plates apiece, CD8 naive two, and CD8 memory one.

Of note for this clone: No antigen is known for it.

V lost 3 bases and J 4 bases, leaving 12 bases between the germline ends. Germline-derived CDR1 and CDR2 are LNHNV and YYDKDF (reference sequence). The CDR3 runs to 14 residues. CD45RO-negative, CCR7-positively selected cells formed the naive CD8 fraction, excluding terminally differentiated effector memory CD45RA+ cells. In the original analysis: Filtering of immunoSEQ junctional sequences could not match full-length read filtering. Method: immunoSEQ multiplex PCR; TCRdb's copy keeps in-frame clones and lacks some. The V and J calls and clone size are taken from that table; D and trimming were inferred from the DNA. The sample contains about 2 million clones, approximately 94% of which appear only once. Overall study findings and caveats: The sharing of 5% to 6.5% of naive CD4 clonotypes was seen across a few donors.

The receptor comes from a man between 18 and 29 years old in good health. The chain employs TRBV15 and TRBJ1-2, with D perhaps TRBD1 (6 bases). Sequencing was carried out using naive CD8+ T cells sorted from blood. The CDR3 bases are TGTGCCACCAGCAGTACTACAGGGCCCTATGGCTACACCTTC. This encodes CATSSTTGPYGYTF.